Listed here are 3 T cell receptor beta chains from one sample, sequenced in a study of shared clonotypes between healthy human individuals. Repertoires were generated with immunoSEQ multiplex PCR, while TCRdb's copy carries only in-frame clones and drops some. The sample holds roughly 330,000 clones; approximately 79% are singletons and the top ten take about 9.3%. The sequencing input was memory CD4+ T cells sorted from blood. As to subset: CD45RA-negative fraction. The receptors originated from a man aged 25-40 years in good health.

The V and J genes are TRBV11-2 and TRBJ2-2; D is unresolved. The V and J ends lost 4 bases and 4 bases respectively, with 19 bases between them. This CDR3 is 17 amino acids long. Germline values: CDR1 SGHAT, CDR2 FQNNGV. Here the CDR3 DNA reads TGTGCCAGCAGCTCCTCCTCCGGCAGGATCCTCACCGGGGAGCTGTTTTTT. It yields the protein CASSSSSGRILTGELFF.

Only one count was recorded for this clone. This chain links TRBV18 with TRBJ2-7; D call uncertain. The CDR3 extends over 12 amino acids. With 4 bases removed from V and 5 bases from J, the gap between germline ends came to 9 bases. Germline V gives CDR1 KGHSH, CDR2 LQKENI. This chain's CDR3 is CASSRNGDEQYF. Written as DNA, the CDR3 is TGTGCCAGCTCACGAAATGGGGACGAGCAGTACTTC.

This rearrangement joins TRBV2 to TRBJ2-3; 10 nucleotides line up with TRBD2. With 6 bases clipped from V and 0 bases from J, the junction kept 6 bases outside the gene matches. This CDR3 comprises 16 residues. From germline, CDR1 is SNHLY and CDR2 FYNNEI. The CDR3 here is CASRASGRLSTDTQYF. In DNA, the CDR3 is TGTGCCAGCAGGGCTAGCGGGAGACTAAGCACAGATACGCAGTATTTT.